The rows below give T cell receptor beta chains drawn from one sample of a study of type 1 regulatory T cells. TCRdb re-analysed the reads in MiXCR, keeping a single row per CDR3 protein. This sample has about 59,000 distinct CDR3 sequences, with over 50% found just once. No antigens are known for them. The sample consisted of cultured non-Tr1 T cells, either the whole culture or a sorted T cell fraction (not recorded which). The receptors shown here come from a human donor in good health. CDR3s include the opening cysteine and the closing phenylalanine or tryptophan. A D gene is named only where the DNA matches it firmly. Some rows mark clone size as missing; the rest say once, few, many or name a class of expanded clone.

abundance: NA
len: 14
d_gene: NA
v_gene: TRBV6-6
j_gene: TRBJ2-2
CDR3aa: CASTLLAGEGELFF
CDR3nt: TGTGCCAGCACCTTACTAGCTGGAGAAGGGGAGCTGTTTTTT

abundance: few
len: 14
d_gene: NA
v_gene: TRBV10-3
j_gene: TRBJ2-1
CDR3aa: CAISSRDGLNEQFF
CDR3nt: TGTGCCATCAGTTCCCGGGACGGACTGAATGAGCAGTTCTTC

abundance: NA
len: 14
d_gene: NA
v_gene: TRBV11-2
j_gene: TRBJ2-5
CDR3aa: CASSSQVLQETQYF
CDR3nt: TGTGCCAGCAGCTCTCAGGTGCTACAAGAGACCCAGTACTTC

abundance: few
len: 15
d_gene: NA
v_gene: TRBV7-6
j_gene: TRBJ2-3
CDR3aa: CASSLGAGWADTQYF
CDR3nt: TGTGCCAGCAGCCTGGGGGCGGGATGGGCAGATACGCAGTATTTT

abundance: NA
len: 16
d_gene: NA
v_gene: TRBV20-1
j_gene: TRBJ2-4
CDR3aa: CSARDWAGGNKNIQYF
CDR3nt: TGCAGTGCTAGAGATTGGGCCGGGGGAAACAAAAACATTCAGTACTTC

abundance: NA
len: 11
d_gene: NA
v_gene: TRBV2
j_gene: TRBJ1-5
CDR3aa: CASSLGIPQHF
CDR3nt: TGTGCCAGCAGTTTAGGGATTCCCCAGCATTTT

abundance: few
len: 14
d_gene: NA
v_gene: TRBV30
j_gene: TRBJ1-1
CDR3aa: CAWSERRENTEAFF
CDR3nt: TGTGCCTGGAGTGAACGACGGGAGAACACTGAAGCTTTCTTT

abundance: NA
len: 16
d_gene: TRBD1
v_gene: TRBV24-1
j_gene: TRBJ2-6
CDR3aa: CATSDRQGAGANVLTF
CDR3nt: TGTGCCACCAGCGATAGACAGGGGGCAGGGGCCAACGTCCTGACTTTC

abundance: NA
len: 16
d_gene: TRBD2
v_gene: TRBV24-1
j_gene: TRBJ2-3
CDR3aa: CATSEPSPGLAGKQYF
CDR3nt: TGTGCCACCAGTGAACCCAGCCCGGGACTAGCGGGCAAGCAGTATTTT

abundance: NA
len: 12
d_gene: NA
v_gene: TRBV28
j_gene: TRBJ2-1
CDR3aa: CASSPDWGEQFF
CDR3nt: TGTGCCAGCAGTCCCGATTGGGGTGAGCAGTTCTTC

abundance: NA
len: 13
d_gene: TRBD2
v_gene: TRBV29-1
j_gene: TRBJ2-1
CDR3aa: CSVTTSAYNEQFF
CDR3nt: TGCAGCGTTACGACTAGCGCCTACAATGAGCAGTTCTTC

abundance: NA
len: 15
d_gene: TRBD1
v_gene: TRBV24-1
j_gene: TRBJ2-2
CDR3aa: CATSDQGAGTGELFF
CDR3nt: TGTGCCACCAGTGACCAGGGGGCGGGCACCGGGGAGCTGTTTTTT

abundance: NA
len: 13
d_gene: NA
v_gene: TRBV5-1
j_gene: TRBJ2-5
CDR3aa: CASSTILWETQYF
CDR3nt: TGCGCCAGCAGCACCATACTATGGGAGACCCAGTACTTC

abundance: NA
len: 13
d_gene: NA
v_gene: TRBV12-3/TRBV12-4
j_gene: TRBJ1-4
CDR3aa: CASVDTLNEKLFF
CDR3nt: TGTGCCAGTGTCGACACCTTGAATGAAAAACTGTTTTTT

abundance: once
len: 16
d_gene: NA
v_gene: TRBV7-2
j_gene: TRBJ2-4
CDR3aa: CASSRIRLLAKNIQYF
CDR3nt: TGTGCCAGCAGCCGAATTAGACTGCTGGCCAAAAACATTCAGTACTTC

abundance: NA
len: 14
d_gene: NA
v_gene: TRBV11-1
j_gene: TRBJ1-1
CDR3aa: CASTDVYRPVMAFF
CDR3nt: TGTGCCAGCACCGACGTATACCGCCCCGTGATGGCTTTCTTT

abundance: few
len: 16
d_gene: TRBD1
v_gene: TRBV4-3
j_gene: TRBJ2-7
CDR3aa: CASSQEGTGAPYEQYF
CDR3nt: TGCGCCAGCAGCCAAGAGGGTACAGGGGCCCCCTACGAGCAGTACTTC

abundance: NA
len: 18
d_gene: TRBD2
v_gene: TRBV7-9
j_gene: TRBJ2-2
CDR3aa: CASSLAGLADANTGELFF
CDR3nt: TGTGCCAGCAGCTTAGCGGGGCTAGCGGACGCGAACACCGGGGAGCTGTTTTTT

abundance: NA
len: 13
d_gene: NA
v_gene: TRBV18
j_gene: TRBJ2-7
CDR3aa: CASSPYREREQYF
CDR3nt: TGTGCCAGCTCACCATACAGGGAGAGGGAGCAGTACTTC

abundance: few
len: 13
d_gene: NA
v_gene: TRBV11-2
j_gene: TRBJ2-7
CDR3aa: CASSLTPNYEQYF
CDR3nt: TGTGCCAGCAGCTTAACCCCTAACTACGAGCAGTACTTC

abundance: NA
len: 13
d_gene: NA
v_gene: TRBV19
j_gene: TRBJ1-5
CDR3aa: CASKVPGDQPQHF
CDR3nt: TGTGCCAGTAAGGTCCCGGGGGATCAGCCCCAGCATTTT

abundance: NA
len: 13
d_gene: NA
v_gene: TRBV12-3/TRBV12-4
j_gene: TRBJ1-1
CDR3aa: CASSLGGKTEAFF
CDR3nt: TGTGCCAGCAGTTTGGGGGGAAAGACTGAAGCTTTCTTT

abundance: NA
len: 15
d_gene: TRBD2
v_gene: TRBV7-9
j_gene: TRBJ2-7
CDR3aa: CASSSPGLGVHEQYF
CDR3nt: TGTGCCAGCAGCTCGCCGGGACTAGGGGTCCACGAGCAGTACTTC

abundance: NA
len: 15
d_gene: NA
v_gene: TRBV2
j_gene: TRBJ2-7
CDR3aa: CASSGLWEDSYEQYF
CDR3nt: TGTGCCAGCAGTGGGCTTTGGGAAGACTCTTACGAGCAGTACTTC

abundance: NA
len: 17
d_gene: TRBD2
v_gene: TRBV15
j_gene: TRBJ2-4
CDR3aa: CATSRDQPGGAKNIQYF
CDR3nt: TGTGCCACCAGCAGAGATCAGCCGGGGGGAGCCAAAAACATTCAGTACTTC

abundance: NA
len: 17
d_gene: TRBD2
v_gene: TRBV6-5
j_gene: TRBJ2-2
CDR3aa: CASTGTSGRYDTGELFF
CDR3nt: TGTGCCAGCACCGGGACTAGCGGGAGATACGACACCGGGGAGCTGTTTTTT

abundance: NA
len: 15
d_gene: NA
v_gene: TRBV3-1
j_gene: TRBJ1-1
CDR3aa: CASSQGGPRRTEAFF
CDR3nt: TGTGCCAGCAGCCAAGGAGGGCCCCGTAGGACTGAAGCTTTCTTT

abundance: NA
len: 14
d_gene: NA
v_gene: TRBV24-1
j_gene: TRBJ2-1
CDR3aa: CATSDFQGYNEQFF
CDR3nt: TGTGCCACCAGTGATTTTCAAGGGTACAATGAGCAGTTCTTC

abundance: NA
len: 11
d_gene: NA
v_gene: TRBV24-1
j_gene: TRBJ1-2
CDR3aa: CATSDPGGYTF
CDR3nt: TGTGCCACCAGTGATCCCGGAGGCTACACCTTC

abundance: NA
len: 16
d_gene: TRBD2
v_gene: TRBV6-5
j_gene: TRBJ2-5
CDR3aa: CASSPRRGRAGETQYF
CDR3nt: TGTGCCAGCTCCCCACGGCGCGGGAGGGCCGGAGAGACCCAGTACTTC

abundance: NA
len: 14
d_gene: NA
v_gene: TRBV30
j_gene: TRBJ2-2
CDR3aa: CAWSEAANTGELFF
CDR3nt: TGTGCCTGGAGTGAGGCAGCGAACACCGGGGAGCTGTTTTTT

abundance: NA
len: 18
d_gene: TRBD2
v_gene: TRBV7-3
j_gene: TRBJ2-1
CDR3aa: CASSSRPLASGRGNEQFF
CDR3nt: TGTGCCAGCAGCTCCCGTCCCTTGGCAAGCGGGAGAGGTAATGAGCAGTTCTTC

abundance: NA
len: 16
d_gene: NA
v_gene: TRBV5-1
j_gene: TRBJ2-3
CDR3aa: CASSRSATGDTDTQYF
CDR3nt: TGCGCCAGCAGCAGGAGCGCTACAGGCGACACAGATACGCAGTATTTT

abundance: few
len: 13
d_gene: NA
v_gene: TRBV7-9
j_gene: TRBJ2-1
CDR3aa: CASSLLSNNEQFF
CDR3nt: TGTGCCAGCAGCTTACTATCCAACAATGAGCAGTTCTTC

abundance: NA
len: 16
d_gene: TRBD2
v_gene: TRBV24-1
j_gene: TRBJ2-1
CDR3aa: CATSDPAASGSREQFF
CDR3nt: TGTGCCACCAGTGATCCGGCGGCTAGCGGGAGCCGTGAGCAGTTCTTC

abundance: NA
len: 14
d_gene: NA
v_gene: TRBV7-2
j_gene: TRBJ2-7
CDR3aa: CASSLDGARGEQYF
CDR3nt: TGTGCCAGCAGCTTAGACGGGGCGCGGGGAGAGCAGTACTTC

abundance: NA
len: 12
d_gene: NA
v_gene: TRBV7-9
j_gene: TRBJ2-2
CDR3aa: CASSLEGGELFF
CDR3nt: TGTGCCAGCAGCTTAGAGGGCGGGGAGCTGTTTTTT

abundance: few
len: 13
d_gene: NA
v_gene: TRBV20-1
j_gene: TRBJ1-3
CDR3aa: CSARAGSGNTIYF
CDR3nt: TGCAGTGCTAGGGCGGGTTCTGGAAACACCATATATTTT

abundance: NA
len: 15
d_gene: TRBD2
v_gene: TRBV5-1
j_gene: TRBJ2-1
CDR3aa: CASSWGLAGQNEQFF
CDR3nt: TGCGCCAGCAGCTGGGGTCTAGCGGGACAGAATGAGCAGTTCTTC

abundance: NA
len: 18
d_gene: NA
v_gene: TRBV7-6
j_gene: TRBJ1-3
CDR3aa: CASSVLPGHLFEGNTIYF
CDR3nt: TGTGCCAGCAGCGTGCTGCCGGGACACCTTTTTGAGGGAAACACCATATATTTT

abundance: NA
len: 14
d_gene: NA
v_gene: TRBV20-1
j_gene: TRBJ2-7
CDR3aa: CSARDPKSSYEQYF
CDR3nt: TGCAGTGCTAGAGACCCCAAAAGCTCCTACGAGCAGTACTTC

abundance: NA
len: 15
d_gene: NA
v_gene: TRBV7-9
j_gene: TRBJ2-3
CDR3aa: CASSLEAGSTDTQYF
CDR3nt: TGTGCCAGCAGCTTAGAGGCGGGAAGCACAGATACGCAGTATTTT

abundance: few
len: 11
d_gene: NA
v_gene: TRBV2
j_gene: TRBJ2-5
CDR3aa: CASSERETQYF
CDR3nt: TGTGCCAGCAGTGAGCGTGAGACCCAGTACTTC

abundance: NA
len: 13
d_gene: NA
v_gene: TRBV3-1
j_gene: TRBJ2-3
CDR3aa: CASSQEAPDTQYF
CDR3nt: TGTGCCAGCAGCCAAGAGGCCCCAGATACGCAGTATTTT

abundance: NA
len: 17
d_gene: NA
v_gene: TRBV19
j_gene: TRBJ2-6
CDR3aa: CASSISGTNSGANVLTF
CDR3nt: TGTGCCAGTAGCATTAGCGGAACAAACTCTGGGGCCAACGTCCTGACTTTC

abundance: NA
len: 13
d_gene: NA
v_gene: TRBV12-3/TRBV12-4
j_gene: TRBJ1-2
CDR3aa: CASSSDRFYGYTF
CDR3nt: TGTGCCAGCAGTTCAGACAGGTTCTATGGCTACACCTTC

abundance: once
len: 15
d_gene: NA
v_gene: TRBV7-8
j_gene: TRBJ1-5
CDR3aa: CASSLAQRNNQPQHF
CDR3nt: TGTGCCAGCAGCTTAGCCCAGAGAAACAATCAGCCCCAGCATTTT

abundance: NA
len: 15
d_gene: TRBD2
v_gene: TRBV10-3
j_gene: TRBJ2-7
CDR3aa: CAISVAGTTAYEQYF
CDR3nt: TGTGCCATCAGCGTAGCCGGGACTACGGCCTACGAGCAGTACTTC

abundance: few
len: 14
d_gene: NA
v_gene: TRBV20-1
j_gene: TRBJ1-2
CDR3aa: CSAPMDAANYGYTF
CDR3nt: TGCAGTGCTCCGATGGACGCCGCTAACTATGGCTACACCTTC

abundance: NA
len: 16
d_gene: TRBD2
v_gene: TRBV9
j_gene: TRBJ2-2
CDR3aa: CASSVELAVLTGELFF
CDR3nt: TGTGCCAGCAGCGTAGAACTAGCGGTTCTCACCGGGGAGCTGTTTTTT

abundance: NA
len: 14
d_gene: TRBD1
v_gene: TRBV5-1
j_gene: TRBJ2-7
CDR3aa: CASSFRDRGTEQYF
CDR3nt: TGCGCCAGCAGCTTCCGGGACAGGGGGACGGAGCAGTACTTC

abundance: few
len: 15
d_gene: NA
v_gene: TRBV19
j_gene: TRBJ2-2
CDR3aa: CASKTGTANTGELFF
CDR3nt: TGTGCCAGTAAAACAGGTACCGCGAACACCGGGGAGCTGTTTTTT

abundance: NA
len: 10
d_gene: NA
v_gene: TRBV20-1
j_gene: TRBJ1-1
CDR3aa: CSATSTEAFF
CDR3nt: TGCAGTGCTACTTCAACTGAAGCTTTCTTT

abundance: few
len: 14
d_gene: NA
v_gene: TRBV11-3
j_gene: TRBJ2-1
CDR3aa: CASSVSGTFNEQFF
CDR3nt: TGTGCCAGCAGCGTTAGCGGCACCTTCAATGAGCAGTTCTTC

abundance: NA
len: 13
d_gene: NA
v_gene: TRBV20-1
j_gene: TRBJ2-3
CDR3aa: CSAGDSLWDTQYF
CDR3nt: TGCAGTGCTGGGGACTCCCTCTGGGATACGCAGTATTTT

abundance: NA
len: 14
d_gene: NA
v_gene: TRBV7-2
j_gene: TRBJ2-5
CDR3aa: CASSPGGPQETQYF
CDR3nt: TGTGCCAGCAGCCCCGGCGGCCCCCAAGAGACCCAGTACTTC

abundance: NA
len: 12
d_gene: NA
v_gene: TRBV29-1
j_gene: TRBJ2-3
CDR3aa: CSVVQSTDTQYF
CDR3nt: TGCAGCGTTGTACAGAGCACAGATACGCAGTATTTT

abundance: NA
len: 17
d_gene: NA
v_gene: TRBV6-1
j_gene: TRBJ1-5
CDR3aa: CASSEAWGGGSNQPQHF
CDR3nt: TGTGCCAGCAGTGAAGCGTGGGGGGGCGGGAGCAATCAGCCCCAGCATTTT

abundance: once
len: 14
d_gene: NA
v_gene: TRBV2
j_gene: TRBJ1-3
CDR3aa: CASSDSVSGNTIYF
CDR3nt: TGTGCCAGCAGTGATTCAGTCTCTGGAAACACCATATATTTT